These 2 T cell receptor beta chains were all obtained from the same sample, sequenced in a study of blood T cell repertoires in COVID-19. Using immunoSEQ multiplex PCR, the repertoire was profiled, and TCRdb retains in-frame clones only, with some absent. Of 100,000 to 150,000 clones in the sample, approximately 90% were seen once. Specimen: peripheral blood. These receptors originate from a man aged 50-59 years with active or convalescent COVID-19.

The chain joins TRBV11-2 to TRBJ2-2; possible D gene TRBD1, 5 bases. The CDR3 covers 18 residues. Looked up from germline, CDR1 is SGHAT and CDR2 is FQNNGV. The V gene lost 5 bases and the J gene lost 2 bases, with 21 bases spanning the gap. The CDR3 here is CASSHYQLAGRNTGELFF. CDR3 DNA sequence: TGTGCCAGCAGCCACTACCAGTTGGCAGGGCGAAACACCGGGGAGCTGTTTTTT.

This sequence joins TRBV14 and TRBJ2-2, with TRBD2 as a possible D gene (5 bases). The germline V gene has CDR1 SGHDN and CDR2 FVKESK. This CDR3 contains 14 residues. The germline V and J ends were trimmed by 0 bases and 5 bases, with 7 bases remaining between them. The CDR3 region has the DNA TGTGCCAGCAGCCAAGAAATAGCGACCGGGGAGCTGTTTTTT. This codes for CASSQEIATGELFF.